A selection of T cell receptor beta chains follows, all from one sample in a study of blood T cell repertoires in COVID-19. Only in-frame clones appear in the TCRdb table, and some are missing; sequencing was by immunoSEQ multiplex PCR. The sample records roughly 260,000 clones, over 75% being singletons. The sequencing sample was made of PBMCs or T cells enriched from blood (not recorded which). All receptors derive from a woman aged 50 to 60 who had recovered from COVID-19. CDR3s include the opening cysteine and the closing phenylalanine or tryptophan. D genes are given only for firm matches. Not all rows give a size; the values are once, few, many and, for expanded clones, a class.

V gene	clone size	D gene	J gene	CDR3 DNA	CDR3 protein
TRBV5-1	few	NA	TRBJ1-2	TGCGCCAGCAGCTTGGAGGGGAACTATGGCTACACCTTC	CASSLEGNYGYTF
TRBV28	few	NA	TRBJ1-1	TGTGCCAGCAGTTTAGTAAACACTGAAGCTTTCTTT	CASSLVNTEAFF
TRBV15	NA	TRBD2	TRBJ2-7	TGTGCCACCAGCCGGACTAGCGGGAGACCCGAGTACTTC	CATSRTSGRPEYF
TRBV28	NA	NA	TRBJ2-7	TGTGCCAGCAGTGACACTCAGGGGTTGACCTACGAGCAGTACTTC	CASSDTQGLTYEQYF
TRBV7-6	NA	NA	TRBJ1-2	TGTGCCAGCAGCTTTGAGGAGGGTTTTGGCTACACCTTC	CASSFEEGFGYTF
TRBV28	NA	NA	TRBJ1-1	TGTGCCAGCAGTTGGGGCGGCCAGGGTAAAGCTTTCTTT	CASSWGGQGKAFF
TRBV4-1	NA	NA	TRBJ1-4	TGCGCCAGCAGCCATTCACGGTATGGGCCCTCAACTAATGAAAAACTGTTTTTT	CASSHSRYGPSTNEKLFF
TRBV7-9	NA	TRBD1	TRBJ1-1	TGTGCCAGCAGCGGGTACAGGGGGGCGAACACTGAAGCTTTCTTT	CASSGYRGANTEAFF
TRBV28	NA	TRBD1	TRBJ1-5	TGTGCCAGCAGTTCCCCGACAGGGGGCAATCAGCCCCAGCATTTT	CASSSPTGGNQPQHF
TRBV11-3	NA	NA	TRBJ2-1	TGTGCCAGCAGCTTAGAAAGGAGGAATGAGCAGTTCTTC	CASSLERRNEQFF
TRBV9	NA	NA	TRBJ2-6	TGTGCCAGCTCTTCGACAGACTCTGGGTGGGTCTCTGGGGCCAACGTCCTGACTTTC	CASSSTDSGWVSGANVLTF
TRBV11-2	NA	TRBD1	TRBJ2-7	TGTGCCAGCAGCATCTACATTAAGGGGGCACTGTACGAGCAGTACTTC	CASSIYIKGALYEQYF
TRBV5-1	NA	NA	TRBJ2-7	TGCGCCAGCAGCTTGGCCTCTAGCGTTTACGAGCAGTACTTC	CASSLASSVYEQYF
TRBV29-1	NA	NA	TRBJ1-2	TGCAGCGTTGCGTCCCCTAACTATGGCTACACCTTC	CSVASPNYGYTF
TRBV27	NA	NA	TRBJ1-2	TGTGCCAGCAGTTTAGGGAGAAACTATGGCTACACCTTC	CASSLGRNYGYTF
TRBV4-1	NA	NA	TRBJ2-3	TGCGCCAGCAGCCAAGACCCGGCGGGATCCTTGACAGATACGCAGTATTTT	CASSQDPAGSLTDTQYF
TRBV6-1	NA	NA	TRBJ2-1	TGTGCCAGCAGTGCCCAGGGTTCAGGGCTGTGGAATGAGCAGTTCTTC	CASSAQGSGLWNEQFF
TRBV18	few	NA	TRBJ2-3	TGTGCCAGCTCTTCAAACCCAGGGGTCTCAGATACGCAGTATTTT	CASSSNPGVSDTQYF
TRBV3-1/TRBV3-2	NA	TRBD1	TRBJ1-2	TGTGCCAGCAGCCGTAGGACAGGGGCTAACTATGGCTACACCTTC	CASSRRTGANYGYTF
TRBV27	NA	TRBD2	TRBJ2-7	TGTGCCAGCAGTTTAACGGGAGGGAGGGCCCGATACGAGCAGTACTTC	CASSLTGGRARYEQYF
TRBV10-2	NA	NA	TRBJ1-2	TGCGCCAGCAGTACGGGGGGCGAAGGCTATGGCTACACCTTC	CASSTGGEGYGYTF
TRBV27	NA	TRBD2	TRBJ2-7	TGTGCCAGCAGTCCATTTCCCTTTAGCGGGAGAAGCTCCTACGAGCAGTACTTC	CASSPFPFSGRSSYEQYF
TRBV7-9	once	TRBD2	TRBJ2-7	TGTGCCAGCAGCTTACATGGGACTAGCGGGAACGAGCAGTACTTC	CASSLHGTSGNEQYF
TRBV9	NA	NA	TRBJ2-3	TGTGCCAGCAGCGTAGAGGGGGGGCGCACAGATACGCAGTATTTT	CASSVEGGRTDTQYF
TRBV5-1	once	TRBD1	TRBJ2-2	TGCGCCAGCAGCTCTGAGTCGACAGGGGGCGTGGGCGGGGAGCTGTTTTTT	CASSSESTGGVGGELFF
TRBV7-2	NA	TRBD1	TRBJ1-1	TGTGCCAGCAGCTTAGGGACAGGGGGTAAAGCTTTCTTT	CASSLGTGGKAFF
TRBV15	NA	NA	TRBJ2-5	TGTGCCACCAGCAGAGATCTGGAGGAGACCCAGTACTTC	CATSRDLEETQYF
TRBV25-1	NA	TRBD2	TRBJ2-1	TGTGCCAGCAGTGAATCGGCGGGAGTAACTCACAATGAGCAGTTCTTC	CASSESAGVTHNEQFF
TRBV19	NA	NA	TRBJ2-1	TGTGCCAGTAGTATTCTCGGAGGCAATGAGCAGTTCTTC	CASSILGGNEQFF
TRBV4-1	once	TRBD1	TRBJ1-6	TGCGCCAGCAGCCAAGGACGACAGGGTCCCTATAATTCACCCCTCCACTTT	CASSQGRQGPYNSPLHF
TRBV30	NA	NA	TRBJ2-7	TGTGCCTGGAGGCGGGAATACGAGCAGTACTTC	CAWRREYEQYF
TRBV5-1	few	TRBD1	TRBJ1-5	TGCGCCAGCAGCTTGAATGAGGGGGCGGGTCAGCCCCAGCATTTT	CASSLNEGAGQPQHF
TRBV27	NA	TRBD1	TRBJ1-2	TGTGCCAGCACCCGACAGGGGGGTTATGGCTACACCTTC	CASTRQGGYGYTF
TRBV28	NA	NA	TRBJ1-1	TGTGCCAGCAGTTTAGTAGCAGGGCTTGAAGCTTTCTTT	CASSLVAGLEAFF
TRBV4-1	NA	TRBD1	TRBJ2-6	TGCGCCAGCACCCCTGGTCCTGGACAGGGAGTCTCTGGGGCCAACGTCCTGACTTTC	CASTPGPGQGVSGANVLTF
TRBV10-1	NA	NA	TRBJ1-2	TGCGCCAGCAGGACCGGGACGGGAGATGGCTACACCTTC	CASRTGTGDGYTF
TRBV4-1	NA	NA	TRBJ2-1	TGCGCCAGCAGCCAAGATCCGGGAACATATGAGCAGTTCTTC	CASSQDPGTYEQFF
TRBV2	NA	TRBD1	TRBJ1-5	TGTGCCAGCAGCCAACAGGGGAATCAGCCCCAGCATTTT	CASSQQGNQPQHF
TRBV28	NA	NA	TRBJ1-5	TGTGCCAGCAGTGGTATAGGAGGACAGCCCCAGCATTTT	CASSGIGGQPQHF
TRBV14	NA	NA	TRBJ2-6	TGTGCCAGCAGCCAAGATAGCAGGGAAAGTATATCTGGGGCCAACGTCCTGACTTTC	CASSQDSRESISGANVLTF
TRBV2	NA	TRBD2	TRBJ2-2	TGTGCCAGCAGCGCTCTAGCGGGAGGGCTATCCGGGGAGCTGTTTTTT	CASSALAGGLSGELFF
TRBV28	NA	NA	TRBJ1-6	TGTGCCAGCAGTTTCTTACAGGGCGCCAATTCACCCCTCCACTTT	CASSFLQGANSPLHF
TRBV28	NA	TRBD1	TRBJ2-7	TGTGCCAGCAGTCAGCCGGGACAGGGGCCGTACGAGCAGTACTTC	CASSQPGQGPYEQYF
TRBV6-5	NA	NA	TRBJ1-5	TGTGCCAGCAGTTACTGGGGGGGATGGCCCCAGCATTTT	CASSYWGGWPQHF
TRBV28	NA	NA	TRBJ2-7	TGTGCCAGCAGTTTCGGACAGCCCTACGAGCAGTACTTC	CASSFGQPYEQYF
TRBV9	NA	NA	TRBJ2-2	TGTGCCAGCAGCGTAGCTTCTATGACCGGGGAGCTGTTTTTT	CASSVASMTGELFF
TRBV5-1	NA	NA	TRBJ1-2	TGCGCCAGCAGACGGGACACGGATTCTCATGGCTACACCTTC	CASRRDTDSHGYTF
TRBV11-2	NA	TRBD2	TRBJ2-5	TGTGCCAGCAGCTTAGTCCTTATCCGAATAGCGGGAGTTTTAGAGACCCAGTACTTC	CASSLVLIRIAGVLETQYF
TRBV7-2	few	TRBD2	TRBJ2-7	TGTGCCAGCAGCTTAGCGCCTAGCGGGAGGTCTTACGAGCAGTACTTC	CASSLAPSGRSYEQYF
TRBV28	NA	TRBD1	TRBJ2-6	TGTGCCAGCAGACAACAGGGGGCCATTTCCTCCGGGGCCAACGTCCTGACTTTC	CASRQQGAISSGANVLTF
TRBV19	once	NA	TRBJ1-1	TGTGCCAGTACCCGACGGGATGCGGGGAACACTGAAGCTTTCTTT	CASTRRDAGNTEAFF
TRBV13	NA	TRBD1	TRBJ1-2	TGTGCCAGCAGCTGGGGACAGGGTAAGGATGGCTACACCTTC	CASSWGQGKDGYTF
TRBV2	NA	NA	TRBJ2-1	TGTGCCAGCAACCCGGACAGAATCTACAATGAGCAGTTCTTC	CASNPDRIYNEQFF
TRBV18	NA	NA	TRBJ1-2	TGTGCCAGCTCACCAAAAGCTGGGGGGACTAACTATGGCTACACCTTC	CASSPKAGGTNYGYTF
TRBV28	NA	NA	TRBJ2-6	TGTGCCAGCAGTCCGCCGGGTTCTGGGGCCAACGTCCTGACTTTC	CASSPPGSGANVLTF